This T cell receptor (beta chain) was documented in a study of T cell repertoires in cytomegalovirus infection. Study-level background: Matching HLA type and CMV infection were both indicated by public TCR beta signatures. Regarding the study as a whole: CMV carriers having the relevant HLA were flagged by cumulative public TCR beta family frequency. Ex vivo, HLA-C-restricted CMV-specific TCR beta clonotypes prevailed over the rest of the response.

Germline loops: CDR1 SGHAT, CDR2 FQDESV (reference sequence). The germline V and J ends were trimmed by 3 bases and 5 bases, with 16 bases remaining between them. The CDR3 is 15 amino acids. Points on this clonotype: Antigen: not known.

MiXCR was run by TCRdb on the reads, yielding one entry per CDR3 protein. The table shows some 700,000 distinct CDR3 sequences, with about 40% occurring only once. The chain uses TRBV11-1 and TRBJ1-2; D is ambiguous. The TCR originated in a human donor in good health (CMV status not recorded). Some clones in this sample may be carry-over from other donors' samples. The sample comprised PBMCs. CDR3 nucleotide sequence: TGTGCCAGCAGCTTCGGGCCAGAAAAGGAGTATGGCTACACCTTC. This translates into CASSFGPEKEYGYTF.